This T cell receptor (beta chain) emerged from a study of cytomegalovirus exposure and HLA in healthy donors. The protocol was immunoSEQ multiplex PCR, while the TCRdb copy is restricted to in-frame clones and leaves out a portion. The table has around 120,000 clones, approximately 89% seen once. With 2 bases clipped from V and 2 bases from J, the junction kept 5 bases outside the gene matches. The CDR3 runs to 15 residues. Germline lookup yields CDR1 PRHDT and CDR2 FYEKMQ (reference sequence). This TCR was sampled from a man aged 18 to 29 in good health and CMV-seronegative. V usage is TRBV13 and J usage is TRBJ1-2; TRBD1 matches at 7 bases. What was sequenced was PBMCs. The CDR3 loop reads CASSLSSGGNYGYTF. CDR3 sequence (DNA): TGTGCCAGCAGCTTAAGTTCAGGGGGAAACTATGGCTACACCTTC.